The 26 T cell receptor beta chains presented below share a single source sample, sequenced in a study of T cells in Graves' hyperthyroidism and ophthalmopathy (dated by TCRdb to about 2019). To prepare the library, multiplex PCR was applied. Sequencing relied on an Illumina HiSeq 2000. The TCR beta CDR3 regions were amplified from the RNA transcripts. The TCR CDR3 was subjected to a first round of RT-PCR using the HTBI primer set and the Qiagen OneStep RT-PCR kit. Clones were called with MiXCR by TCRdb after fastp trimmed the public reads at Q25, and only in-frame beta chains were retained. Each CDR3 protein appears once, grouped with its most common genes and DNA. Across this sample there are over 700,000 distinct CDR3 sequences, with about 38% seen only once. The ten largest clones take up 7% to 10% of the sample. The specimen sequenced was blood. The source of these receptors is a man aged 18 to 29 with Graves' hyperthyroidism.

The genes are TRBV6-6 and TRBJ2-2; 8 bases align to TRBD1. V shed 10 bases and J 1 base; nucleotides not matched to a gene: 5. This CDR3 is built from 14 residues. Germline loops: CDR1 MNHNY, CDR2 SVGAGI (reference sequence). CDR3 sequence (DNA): TGTGCCACCCCGGGACAGGTGAACACCGGGGAGCTGTTTTTT. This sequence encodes CATPGQVNTGELFF.

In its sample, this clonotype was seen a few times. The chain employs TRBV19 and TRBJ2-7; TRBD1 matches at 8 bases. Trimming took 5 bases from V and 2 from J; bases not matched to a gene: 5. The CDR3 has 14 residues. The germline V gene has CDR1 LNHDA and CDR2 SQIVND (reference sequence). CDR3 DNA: TGTGCCAGTAGTCTAATGACAGGGGCCTACGAGCAGTACTTC. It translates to CASSLMTGAYEQYF.

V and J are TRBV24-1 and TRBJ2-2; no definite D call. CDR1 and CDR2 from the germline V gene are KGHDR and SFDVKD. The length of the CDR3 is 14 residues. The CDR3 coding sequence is TGTGCTAGTGGTTTGTCCGTCGGGACCGGGGAGCTGTTTTTT. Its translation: CASGLSVGTGELFF.

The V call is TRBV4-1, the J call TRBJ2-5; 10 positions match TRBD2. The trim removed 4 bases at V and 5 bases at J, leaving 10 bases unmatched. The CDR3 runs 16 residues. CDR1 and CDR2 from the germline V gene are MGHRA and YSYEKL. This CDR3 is CASSRLLAGELETQYF. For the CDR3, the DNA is TGCGCCAGCAGCCGCCTTCTAGCGGGAGAACTTGAGACCCAGTACTTC.

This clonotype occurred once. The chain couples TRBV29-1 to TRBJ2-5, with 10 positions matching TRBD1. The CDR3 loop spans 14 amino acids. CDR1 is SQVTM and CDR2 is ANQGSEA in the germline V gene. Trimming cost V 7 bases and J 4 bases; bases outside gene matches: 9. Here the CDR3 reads CSAFRGTGVETQYF. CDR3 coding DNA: TGCAGCGCCTTCCGAGGGACAGGGGTAGAGACCCAGTACTTC.

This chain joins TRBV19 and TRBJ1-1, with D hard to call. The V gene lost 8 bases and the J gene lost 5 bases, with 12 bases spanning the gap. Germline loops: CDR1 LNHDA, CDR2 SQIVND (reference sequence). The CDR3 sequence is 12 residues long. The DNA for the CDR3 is TGTGCCAGTGGTAGGGTTGGAACTGAAGCTTTCTTT. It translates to CASGRVGTEAFF.

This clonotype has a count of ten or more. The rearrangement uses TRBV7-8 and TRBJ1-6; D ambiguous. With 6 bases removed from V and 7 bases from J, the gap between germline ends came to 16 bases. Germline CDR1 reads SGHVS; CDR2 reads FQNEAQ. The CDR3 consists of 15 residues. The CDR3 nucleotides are TGTGCCAGCAGTCCCGACACCGGGAGGAATTCACCCCTCCACTTT. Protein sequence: CASSPDTGRNSPLHF.

This chain's CDR3 is CASSESAVGNTIYF. The CDR3 region has the DNA TGCGCCAGCAGTGAGTCGGCCGTCGGAAACACCATATATTTT. J is TRBJ1-3 and V is TRBV10-2; D unclear. Germline loops: CDR1 WSHSY, CDR2 SAAADI. V shed 0 bases and J shed 4 bases, with 7 bases lying between them. The CDR3 is 14 amino acids.

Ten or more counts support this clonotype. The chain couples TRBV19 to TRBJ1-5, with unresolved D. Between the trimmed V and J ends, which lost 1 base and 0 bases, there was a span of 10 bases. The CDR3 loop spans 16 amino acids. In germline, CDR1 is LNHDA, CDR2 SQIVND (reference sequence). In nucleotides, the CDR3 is TGTGCCAGTAGTATAGTTTCGGGCCATAGCAATCAGCCCCAGCATTTT. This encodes CASSIVSGHSNQPQHF. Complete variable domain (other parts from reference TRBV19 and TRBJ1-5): DGGITQSPKYLFRKEGQNVTLSCEQNLNHDAMYWYRQDPGQGLRLIYYSQIVNDFQKGDIAEGYSVSREKKESFPLTVTSAQKNPTAFYLCASSIVSGHSNQPQHFGDGTRLSIL.

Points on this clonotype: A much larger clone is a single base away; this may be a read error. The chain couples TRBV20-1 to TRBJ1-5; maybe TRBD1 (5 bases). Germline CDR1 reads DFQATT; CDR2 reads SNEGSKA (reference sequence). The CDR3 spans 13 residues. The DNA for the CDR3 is TGCAGTGGTGCACAGGACCCCAATCAGCCCCGGCATTTT. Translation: CSGAQDPNQPRHF.

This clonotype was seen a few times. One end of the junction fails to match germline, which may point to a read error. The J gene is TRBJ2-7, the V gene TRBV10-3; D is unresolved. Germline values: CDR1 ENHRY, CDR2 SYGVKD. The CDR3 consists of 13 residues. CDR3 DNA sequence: TGTGCCAGCAGTTACGTCGGACGCGGAGAGCAGTACTTC. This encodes CASSYVGRGEQYF.

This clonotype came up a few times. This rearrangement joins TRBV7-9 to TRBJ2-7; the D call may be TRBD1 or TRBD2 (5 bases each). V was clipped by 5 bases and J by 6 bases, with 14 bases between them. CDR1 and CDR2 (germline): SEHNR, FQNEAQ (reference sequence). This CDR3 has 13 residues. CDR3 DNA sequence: TGTGCCAGCAGCATGGGACCCGCCTCCGAGCAGTACTTC. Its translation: CASSMGPASEQYF.

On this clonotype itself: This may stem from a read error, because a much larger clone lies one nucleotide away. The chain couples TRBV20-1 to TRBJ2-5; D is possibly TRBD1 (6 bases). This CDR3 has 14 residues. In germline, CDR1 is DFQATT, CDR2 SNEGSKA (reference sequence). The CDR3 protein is CSVESGTHQETQYF. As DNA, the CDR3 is TGCAGCGTTGAATCCGGGACACACCAAGAGACCCAGTACTTC.

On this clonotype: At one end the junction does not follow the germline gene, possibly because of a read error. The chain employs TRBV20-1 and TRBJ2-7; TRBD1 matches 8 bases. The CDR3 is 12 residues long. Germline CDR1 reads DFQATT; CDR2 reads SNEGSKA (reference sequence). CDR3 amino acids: CSARDRASEQHF. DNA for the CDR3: TGCAGTGCTAGGGACAGGGCCAGCGAGCAGCACTTC.

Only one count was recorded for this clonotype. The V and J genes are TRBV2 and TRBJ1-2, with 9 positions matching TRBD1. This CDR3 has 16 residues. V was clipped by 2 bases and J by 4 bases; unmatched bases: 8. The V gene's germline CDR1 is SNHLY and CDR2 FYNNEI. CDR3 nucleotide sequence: TGTGCCAGCAGTGAAATGGGACAGGGCGAGATCTATGGCTACACCTTC. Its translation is CASSEMGQGEIYGYTF.

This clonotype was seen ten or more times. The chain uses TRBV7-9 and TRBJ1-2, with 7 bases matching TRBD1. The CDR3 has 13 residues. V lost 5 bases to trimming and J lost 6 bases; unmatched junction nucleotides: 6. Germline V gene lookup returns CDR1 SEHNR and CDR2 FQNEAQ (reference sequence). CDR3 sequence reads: CASSRTTGDGYTF. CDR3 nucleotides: TGTGCCAGCAGCCGGACTACAGGGGATGGCTACACCTTC.

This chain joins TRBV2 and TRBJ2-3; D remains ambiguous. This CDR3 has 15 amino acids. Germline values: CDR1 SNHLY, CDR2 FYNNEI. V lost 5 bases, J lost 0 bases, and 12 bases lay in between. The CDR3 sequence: CASSYDGASTDTQYF. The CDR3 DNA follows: TGTGCCAGCAGTTACGACGGAGCGAGCACAGATACGCAGTATTTT.

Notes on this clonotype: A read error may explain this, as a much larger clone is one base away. CDR3 DNA sequence: TGTACCAGTAGTCACGGGGTTCAGCCCCAGCATTTT. Translating it yields CTSSHGVQPQHF. The chain carries TRBV19 and TRBJ1-5; D call uncertain. The CDR3 is 12 amino acids. The germline CDR1 and CDR2 sequences are LNHDA and SQIVND (reference sequence).

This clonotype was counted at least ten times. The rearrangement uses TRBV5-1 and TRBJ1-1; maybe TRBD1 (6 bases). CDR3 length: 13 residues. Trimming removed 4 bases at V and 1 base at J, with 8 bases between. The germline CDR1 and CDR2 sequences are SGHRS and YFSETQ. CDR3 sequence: CASSQQGNTEAFF. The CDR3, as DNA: TGCGCCAGCAGCCAACAGGGGAACACTGAAGCTTTCTTT.

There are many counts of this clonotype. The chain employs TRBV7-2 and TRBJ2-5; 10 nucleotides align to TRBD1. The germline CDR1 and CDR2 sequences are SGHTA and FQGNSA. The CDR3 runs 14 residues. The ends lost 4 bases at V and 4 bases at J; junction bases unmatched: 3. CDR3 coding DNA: TGTGCCAGCAGCTACCGACAGGGGGCAGAGACCCAGTACTTC. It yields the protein CASSYRQGAETQYF.

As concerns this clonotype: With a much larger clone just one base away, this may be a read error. The CDR3 region is CAGSDTRVIYEQYF. The CDR3 region has the DNA TGTGCCGGCAGCGACACGAGGGTTATTTACGAGCAGTACTTC. V usage is TRBV2 and J usage is TRBJ2-7; D may be TRBD2 (5 bases). The CDR3 spans 14 residues. Germline V CDR1 and CDR2: SNHLY, FYNNEI.

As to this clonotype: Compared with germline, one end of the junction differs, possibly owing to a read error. CDR3 nucleotide sequence: TGTGCCGGCAGATACGGATTGAGGGTTGGCTACACCTTC. It specifies CAGRYGLRVGYTF. This rearrangement joins TRBV12-3 or TRBV12-4 to TRBJ1-2; no reliable D call. The CDR3 has 13 residues.

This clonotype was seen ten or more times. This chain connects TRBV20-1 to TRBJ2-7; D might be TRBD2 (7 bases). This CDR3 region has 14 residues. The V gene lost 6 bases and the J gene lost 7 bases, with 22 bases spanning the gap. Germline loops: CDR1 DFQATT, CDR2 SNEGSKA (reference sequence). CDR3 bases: TGCAGTGCCACGAGTGGGGGGGCAGGGGAGGAGCAGTACTTC. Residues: CSATSGGAGEEQYF.

CDR3 DNA sequence: TGCAGTGCTATCGGGACAGGGCATTCACCCCTCCACTTT. Translated: CSAIGTGHSPLHF. The V gene is TRBV20-1, the J gene TRBJ1-6; TRBD1 aligns across 9 bases. V trimming: 4 bases; J trimming: 8 bases; junction bases outside the gene matches: 3. This CDR3 has 13 residues. Germline loops: CDR1 DFQATT, CDR2 SNEGSKA (reference sequence).

The CDR3 region is CSVGVNRQDRSYEQYF. CDR3 DNA sequence: TGCAGCGTTGGGGTGAATCGACAGGATAGGTCCTACGAGCAGTACTTC. The chain uses TRBV29-1 and TRBJ2-7; TRBD1 is a possible D gene (6 bases). Germline CDR1 SQVTM, CDR2 ANQGSEA. Deletions cut 4 bases from V and 1 base from J, with 20 bases between. This CDR3 contains 16 residues.

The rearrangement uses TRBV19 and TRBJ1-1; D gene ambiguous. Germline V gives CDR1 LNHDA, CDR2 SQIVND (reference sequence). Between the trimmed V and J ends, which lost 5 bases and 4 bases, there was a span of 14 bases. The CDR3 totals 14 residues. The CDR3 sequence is CASSYLGSGTEAFF. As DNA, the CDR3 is TGTGCCAGTAGTTATTTAGGGTCAGGCACTGAAGCTTTCTTT.